This record covers a single TCR beta chain. Antigen unknown. The sample belongs to a study of healthy donors' naive CD4 and CD8 T cells. Regarding the study as a whole: A reported CD4+/CD8+ bias affected most V and J genes in naive cells.

Starting from about 0.55 ug of total RNA, TCR libraries were made with linear amplification. A single record per CDR3 protein comes from TCRdb applying MiXCR to the reads. In the table there are 200,000 or so distinct CDR3 sequences, about 76% of which are singletons. The origin of this receptor is a pool of human donors in good health; the sample pools cells from several healthy donors. Source material: naive CD4+ and CD8+ T cells sorted from blood, pooled from several donors.

The CDR3 loop reads CASSGTDYSNQPQHF. The CDR3 region has the DNA TGTGCCAGCAGCGGGACCGACTATAGCAATCAGCCCCAGCATTTT. The rearrangement uses TRBV5-5 and TRBJ1-5; tentative D call: TRBD1 (5 bases). Germline loops: CDR1 SGHKS, CDR2 YYEKEE (reference sequence). The CDR3 length is 15 residues. The V and J ends lost 4 bases and 0 bases respectively, with 11 bases between them.